The 3 T cell receptor beta chains below come from one sample, sequenced in a study of response to subunit inactivated influenza vaccine. TCRdb independently ran MiXCR on the RT-PCR reads; one entry per CDR3 protein. The sample contains under 500,000 distinct CDR3 sequences, approximately 11% of which appear only once. The specimen comprised PBMCs from blood, sampled about 6 weeks after vaccination. Receptor source: a man in his forties or fifties who received an inactivated influenza vaccine.

The genes are TRBV29-1 and TRBJ2-5; D is tentatively TRBD1 or TRBD2 (6 bases each). V was clipped by 3 bases and J by 4 bases, with 15 bases between them. The CDR3 is 14 residues long. Germline CDR1 and CDR2: SQVTM and ANQGSEA. DNA of the CDR3: TGCAGCGTTGATGATGGCAGGGGAGGAGAGACCCAGTACTTC. Protein sequence: CSVDDGRGGETQYF.

This clonotype occurred a few times. CDR3 DNA sequence: TGTGCCAGCACCCCGAGGGGGGTCACAGATACGCAGTATTTT. Its protein is CASTPRGVTDTQYF. The chain links TRBV6-1 to TRBJ2-3, with D perhaps TRBD1 or TRBD2 (6 bases each). This CDR3 contains 14 residues. The V gene's germline CDR1 is MNHNS and CDR2 SASEGT. The V gene lost 7 bases and the J gene lost 2 bases, with 13 bases spanning the gap.

This clonotype was counted ten times or more. This chain uses TRBV12-3 or TRBV12-4 with TRBJ1-5; D not certain. This CDR3 spans 13 amino acids. Deletions cut 3 bases from V and 4 bases from J, with 7 bases between. The DNA for the CDR3 is TGTGCCAGCAGTTTGCGGGGAAATCAGCCCCAGCATTTT. This codes for CASSLRGNQPQHF.